This T cell receptor (beta chain) was observed in a study of blood T cells in healthy people across ages. From germline, CDR1 is DFQATT and CDR2 SNEGSKA (reference sequence). Trimming at V came to 5 bases and at J to 1 base, leaving 3 bases not matched to a gene. CDR3 length equals 14 residues. Next came a second PCR, run for about 6 to 12 cycles, which used a sample-barcoded 5' primer along with a J-beta primer mix. Each CDR3 protein gets one entry after TCRdb re-called the 5' RACE reads with MiXCR. The sample consists of fewer than 2 million distinct CDR3 sequences, 39% of them appearing once. The sequenced material came from blood. The receptor was derived from a human donor in good health. The chain uses TRBV20-1 and TRBJ1-4, with 8 positions matching TRBD1. As DNA, the CDR3 is TGCAGTGCTCCAGGGGGCTTAACTAATGAAAAACTGTTTTTT. It specifies CSAPGGLTNEKLFF.